This section outlines one TCR beta chain sequence together with its context. Its specificity is unknown. It was with 60 Vbeta and 13 Jbeta primers that the PCR ran. Some clones are missing from TCRdb's copy, which holds only in-frame ones; the method was immunoSEQ multiplex PCR. The sample has about 130,000 clones; around 80% are singletons. This sample is drawn from a study of cytomegalovirus exposure and HLA in healthy donors. Study-wide results and caveats: Only CMV serostatus was available as immune exposure information.

CDR1 MNHEY and CDR2 SMNVEV come from the germline V gene (reference sequence). V trimming: 3 bases; J trimming: 6 bases; junction bases outside the gene matches: 6. The CDR3 has 15 residues. This TCR was sampled from a woman in her fifties or sixties in good health and CMV-seronegative. The sample comprised PBMCs. The chain combines TRBV27 with TRBJ2-1, with 9 bases lining up with TRBD2. CDR3 sequence reads: CASSFPSGIGNEQFF. Here the CDR3 DNA reads TGTGCCAGCAGTTTCCCTAGCGGGATAGGCAATGAGCAGTTCTTC.